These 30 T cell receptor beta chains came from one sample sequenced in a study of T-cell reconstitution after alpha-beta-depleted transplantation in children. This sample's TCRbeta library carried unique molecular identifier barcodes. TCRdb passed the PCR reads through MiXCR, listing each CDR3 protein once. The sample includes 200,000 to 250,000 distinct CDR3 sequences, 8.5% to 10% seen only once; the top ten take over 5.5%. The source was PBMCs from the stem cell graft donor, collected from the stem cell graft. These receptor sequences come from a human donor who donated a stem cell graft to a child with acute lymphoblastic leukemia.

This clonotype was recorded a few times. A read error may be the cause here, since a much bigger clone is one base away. CDR3 DNA sequence: TGTGCCAGCAGATTAAGGACAGGCCACTACGAGCAGTACTTC. Protein: CASRLRTGHYEQYF. This chain uses TRBV27 with TRBJ2-7, with 7 bases that match TRBD1. Trimming cost V 6 bases and J 3 bases; bases outside gene matches: 8. Germline CDR1 is MNHEY and CDR2 is SMNVEV (reference sequence). CDR3 length equals 14 residues.

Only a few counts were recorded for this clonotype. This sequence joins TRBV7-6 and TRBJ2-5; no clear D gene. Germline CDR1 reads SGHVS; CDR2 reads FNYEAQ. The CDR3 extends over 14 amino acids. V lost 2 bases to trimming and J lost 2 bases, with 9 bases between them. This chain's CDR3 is CASSLWETQETQYF. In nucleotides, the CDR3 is TGTGCCAGCAGCTTATGGGAAACACAAGAGACCCAGTACTTC.

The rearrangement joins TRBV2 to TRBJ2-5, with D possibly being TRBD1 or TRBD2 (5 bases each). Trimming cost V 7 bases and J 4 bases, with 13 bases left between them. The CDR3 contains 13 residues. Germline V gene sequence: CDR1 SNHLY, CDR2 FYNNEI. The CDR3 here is CASNNVGAETQYF. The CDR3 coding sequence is TGTGCCAGCAATAATGTCGGGGCAGAGACCCAGTACTTC.

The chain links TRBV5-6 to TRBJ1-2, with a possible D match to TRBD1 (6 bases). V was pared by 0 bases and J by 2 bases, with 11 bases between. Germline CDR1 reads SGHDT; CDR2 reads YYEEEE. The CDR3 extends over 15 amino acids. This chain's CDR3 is CASSLAGGLNYGYTF. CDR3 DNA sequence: TGTGCCAGCAGCTTGGCCGGGGGCTTGAACTATGGCTACACCTTC.

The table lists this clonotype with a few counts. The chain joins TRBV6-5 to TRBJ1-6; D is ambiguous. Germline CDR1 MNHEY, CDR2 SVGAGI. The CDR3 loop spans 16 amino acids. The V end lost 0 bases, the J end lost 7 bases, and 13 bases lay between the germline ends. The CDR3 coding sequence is TGTGCCAGCAGTTACTCCTCCCAAGGTTCGAATTCACCCCTCCACTTT. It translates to CASSYSSQGSNSPLHF.

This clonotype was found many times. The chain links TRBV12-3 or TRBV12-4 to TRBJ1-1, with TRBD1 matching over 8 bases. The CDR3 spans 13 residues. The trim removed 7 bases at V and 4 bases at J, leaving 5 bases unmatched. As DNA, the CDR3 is TGTGCCAGCACCCAACAGGGGGTCACTGAAGCTTTCTTT. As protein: CASTQQGVTEAFF.

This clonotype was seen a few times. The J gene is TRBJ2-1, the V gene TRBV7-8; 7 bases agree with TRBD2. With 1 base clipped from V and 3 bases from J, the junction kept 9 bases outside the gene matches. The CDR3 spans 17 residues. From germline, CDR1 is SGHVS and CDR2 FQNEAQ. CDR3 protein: CASSLGVAGDLYNEQFF. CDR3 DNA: TGTGCCAGCAGCTTAGGCGTTGCGGGGGATCTCTACAATGAGCAGTTCTTC.

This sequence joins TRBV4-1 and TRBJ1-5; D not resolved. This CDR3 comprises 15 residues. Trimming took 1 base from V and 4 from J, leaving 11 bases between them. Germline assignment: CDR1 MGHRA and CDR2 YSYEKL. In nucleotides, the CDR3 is TGCGCCAGCAGCCAAGCGGACGGAAGAAATCAGCCCCAGCATTTT. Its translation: CASSQADGRNQPQHF.

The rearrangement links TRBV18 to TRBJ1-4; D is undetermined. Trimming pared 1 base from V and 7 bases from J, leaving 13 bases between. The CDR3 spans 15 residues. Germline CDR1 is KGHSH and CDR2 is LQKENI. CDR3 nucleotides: TGTGCCAGCTCACCACAAAAGACCCTGGGTGAAAAACTGTTTTTT. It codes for CASSPQKTLGEKLFF.

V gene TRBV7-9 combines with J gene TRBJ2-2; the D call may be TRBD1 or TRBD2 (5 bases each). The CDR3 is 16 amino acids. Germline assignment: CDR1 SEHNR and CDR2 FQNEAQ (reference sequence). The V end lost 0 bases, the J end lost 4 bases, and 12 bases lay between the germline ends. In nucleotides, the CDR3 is TGTGCCAGCAGCTTAGCGGGACGGATTCCCACCGGGGAGCTGTTTTTT. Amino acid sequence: CASSLAGRIPTGELFF. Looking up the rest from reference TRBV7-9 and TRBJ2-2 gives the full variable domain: DTGVSQNPRHKITKRGQNVTFRCDPISEHNRLYWYRQTLGQGPEFLTYFQNEAQLEKSRLLSDRFSAERPKGSFSTLEIQRTEQGDSAMYLCASSLAGRIPTGELFFGEGSRLTVL.

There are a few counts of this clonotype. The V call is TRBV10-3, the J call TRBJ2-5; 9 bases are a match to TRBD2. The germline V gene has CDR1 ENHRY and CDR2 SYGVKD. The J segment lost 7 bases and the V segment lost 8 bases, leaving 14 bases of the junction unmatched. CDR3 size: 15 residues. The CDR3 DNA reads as TGTGCCATCGAGGAGAAGCGGGGGGCGACGGGGACCCAGTACTTC. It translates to CAIEEKRGATGTQYF.

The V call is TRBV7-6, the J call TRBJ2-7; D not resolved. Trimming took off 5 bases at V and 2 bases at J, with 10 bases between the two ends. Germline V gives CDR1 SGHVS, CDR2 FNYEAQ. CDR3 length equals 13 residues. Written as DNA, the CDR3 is TGTGCCAGCAGCCCGGCCGTCACCTACGAGCAGTACTTC. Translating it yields CASSPAVTYEQYF.

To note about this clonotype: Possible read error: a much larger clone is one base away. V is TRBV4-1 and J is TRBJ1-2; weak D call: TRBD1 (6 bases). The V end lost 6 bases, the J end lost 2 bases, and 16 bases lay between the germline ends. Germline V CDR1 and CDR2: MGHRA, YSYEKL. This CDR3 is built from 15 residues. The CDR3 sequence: CASRPQRGANYGYTF. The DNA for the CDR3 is TGCGCCAGCAGACCTCAGCGGGGGGCGAACTATGGCTACACCTTC.

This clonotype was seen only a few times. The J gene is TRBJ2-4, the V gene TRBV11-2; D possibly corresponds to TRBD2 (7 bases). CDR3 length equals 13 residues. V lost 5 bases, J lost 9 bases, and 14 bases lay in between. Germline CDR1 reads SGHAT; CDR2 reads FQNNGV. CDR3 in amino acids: CASSPGGGGIQYF. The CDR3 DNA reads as TGTGCCAGCAGCCCCGGGGGCGGGGGCATTCAGTACTTC.

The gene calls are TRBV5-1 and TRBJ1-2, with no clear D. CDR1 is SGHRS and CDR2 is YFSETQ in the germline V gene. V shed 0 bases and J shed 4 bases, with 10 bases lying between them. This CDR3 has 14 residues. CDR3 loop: CASSLDRETYGYTF. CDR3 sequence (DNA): TGCGCCAGCAGCTTGGACCGGGAAACCTATGGCTACACCTTC.

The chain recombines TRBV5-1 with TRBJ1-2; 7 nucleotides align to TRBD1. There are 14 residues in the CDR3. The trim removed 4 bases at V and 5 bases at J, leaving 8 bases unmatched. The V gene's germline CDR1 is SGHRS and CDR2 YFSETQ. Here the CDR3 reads CASSPGDRLYGYTF. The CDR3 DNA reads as TGCGCCAGCAGCCCGGGGGACAGATTGTATGGCTACACCTTC.

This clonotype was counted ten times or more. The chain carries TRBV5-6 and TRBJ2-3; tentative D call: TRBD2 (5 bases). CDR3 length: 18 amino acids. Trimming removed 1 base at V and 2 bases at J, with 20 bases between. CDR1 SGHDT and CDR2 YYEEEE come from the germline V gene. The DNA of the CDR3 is TGTGCCAGCAGCTTGCCAGCGGTAGTAAGGTCCAACACAGATACGCAGTATTTT. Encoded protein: CASSLPAVVRSNTDTQYF.

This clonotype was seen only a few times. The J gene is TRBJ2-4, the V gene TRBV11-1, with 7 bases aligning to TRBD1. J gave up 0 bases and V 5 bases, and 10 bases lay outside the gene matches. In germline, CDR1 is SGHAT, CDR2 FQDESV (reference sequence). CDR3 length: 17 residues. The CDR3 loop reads CASSNYRGNLAKNIQYF. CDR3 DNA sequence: TGTGCCAGCAGCAACTACAGGGGAAACCTAGCCAAAAACATTCAGTACTTC. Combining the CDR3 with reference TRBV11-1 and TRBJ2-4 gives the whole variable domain EAEVAQSPRYKITEKSQAVAFWCDPISGHATLYWYRQILGQGPELLVQFQDESVVDDSQLPKDRFSAERLKGVDSTLKIQPAELGDSAMYLCASSNYRGNLAKNIQYFGAGTRLSVL.

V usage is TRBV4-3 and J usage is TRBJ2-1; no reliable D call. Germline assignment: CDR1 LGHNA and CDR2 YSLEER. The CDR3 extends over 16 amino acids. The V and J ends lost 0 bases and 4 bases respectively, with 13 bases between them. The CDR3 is CASSQEIGVGYNEQFF. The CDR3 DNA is TGCGCCAGCAGCCAAGAAATTGGGGTCGGTTACAATGAGCAGTTCTTC.

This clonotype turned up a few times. In DNA form, the CDR3 reads TGTGCCAGCAGCCCTCCGGGACTAGCGGGGATGTACCAAGAGACCCAGTACTTC. It is translated as CASSPPGLAGMYQETQYF. The chain links TRBV7-8 to TRBJ2-5; 13 nucleotides line up with TRBD2. This CDR3 is built from 18 residues. CDR1 is SGHVS, CDR2 FQNEAQ, per germline. Unmatched junction bases numbered 9, after V lost 5 bases and J lost 0 bases.

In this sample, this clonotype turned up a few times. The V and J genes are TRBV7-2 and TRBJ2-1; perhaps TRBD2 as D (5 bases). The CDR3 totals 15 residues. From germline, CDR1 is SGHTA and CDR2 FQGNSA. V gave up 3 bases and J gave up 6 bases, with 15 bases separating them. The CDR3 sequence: CASSFAGTTPNEQFF. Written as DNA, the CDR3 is TGTGCCAGCAGCTTCGCGGGTACTACACCCAATGAGCAGTTCTTC.

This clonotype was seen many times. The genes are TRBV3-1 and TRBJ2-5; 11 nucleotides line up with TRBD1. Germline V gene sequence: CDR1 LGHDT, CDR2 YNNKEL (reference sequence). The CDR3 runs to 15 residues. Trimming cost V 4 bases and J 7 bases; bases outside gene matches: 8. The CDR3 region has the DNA TGTGCCAGCAGCCCCGGGACAGGGGGGGAATGGACCCAGTACTTC. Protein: CASSPGTGGEWTQYF.

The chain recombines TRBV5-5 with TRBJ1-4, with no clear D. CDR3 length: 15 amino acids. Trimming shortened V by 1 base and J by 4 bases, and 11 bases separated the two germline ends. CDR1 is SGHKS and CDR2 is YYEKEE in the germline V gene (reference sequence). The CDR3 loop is CASSLSTGFNEKLFF. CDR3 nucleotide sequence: TGTGCCAGCAGCTTGTCTACTGGTTTTAATGAAAAACTGTTTTTT.

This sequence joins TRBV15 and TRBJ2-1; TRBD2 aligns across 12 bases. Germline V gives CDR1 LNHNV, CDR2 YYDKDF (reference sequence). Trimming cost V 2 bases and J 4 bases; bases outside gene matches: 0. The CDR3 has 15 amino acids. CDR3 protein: CATSRTSGGYNEQFF. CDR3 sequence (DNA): TGTGCCACCAGCAGAACTAGCGGGGGGTACAATGAGCAGTTCTTC.

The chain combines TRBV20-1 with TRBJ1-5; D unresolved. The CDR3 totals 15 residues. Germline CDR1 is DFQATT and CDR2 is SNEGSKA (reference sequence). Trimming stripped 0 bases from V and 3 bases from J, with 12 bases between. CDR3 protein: CSARESLPYNQPQHF. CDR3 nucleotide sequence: TGCAGTGCTAGAGAATCCCTTCCATACAATCAGCCCCAGCATTTT.

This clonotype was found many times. CDR3 in amino acids: CASSLGDPSTDTQYF. In nucleotides, the CDR3 is TGTGCCAGCAGCTTAGGGGATCCCAGCACAGATACGCAGTATTTT. The chain carries TRBV5-6 and TRBJ2-3, with D possibly being TRBD1 (5 bases). V was shortened by 2 bases and J by 0 bases, with 10 bases between the two germline ends. Per the germline V gene, CDR1 is SGHDT and CDR2 is YYEEEE. The CDR3 extends over 15 amino acids.

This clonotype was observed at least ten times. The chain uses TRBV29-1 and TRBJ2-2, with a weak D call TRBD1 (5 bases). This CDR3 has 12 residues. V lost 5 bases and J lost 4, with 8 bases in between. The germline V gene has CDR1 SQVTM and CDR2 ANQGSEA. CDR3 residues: CSVRQFTGELFF. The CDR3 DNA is TGCAGCGTTCGACAGTTCACCGGGGAGCTGTTTTTT.

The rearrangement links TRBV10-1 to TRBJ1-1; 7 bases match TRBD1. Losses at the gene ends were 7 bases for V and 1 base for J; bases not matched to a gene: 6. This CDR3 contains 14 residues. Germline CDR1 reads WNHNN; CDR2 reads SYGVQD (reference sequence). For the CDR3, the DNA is TGCGCCAGCACACCCGGGACAGCGAACACTGAAGCTTTCTTT. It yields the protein CASTPGTANTEAFF.

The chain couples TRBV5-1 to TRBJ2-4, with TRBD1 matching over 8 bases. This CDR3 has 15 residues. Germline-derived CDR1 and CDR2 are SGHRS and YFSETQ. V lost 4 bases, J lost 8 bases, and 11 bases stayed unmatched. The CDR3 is CASSTRTGPTDIQYF. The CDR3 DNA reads TGCGCCAGCAGCACTCGGACAGGGCCGACGGACATTCAGTACTTC.

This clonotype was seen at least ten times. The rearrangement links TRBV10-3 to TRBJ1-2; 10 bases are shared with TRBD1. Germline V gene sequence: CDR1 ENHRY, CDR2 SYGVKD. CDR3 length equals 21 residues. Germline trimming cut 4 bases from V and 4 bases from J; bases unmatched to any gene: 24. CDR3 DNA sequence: TGTGCCATCAGTGCAGGAGGGACAGGGGCCGAGACCACTCTCACTAGCTATGGCTACACCTTC. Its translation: CAISAGGTGAETTLTSYGYTF.